This TCR beta chain stems from a study of early T cells in non-severe SARS-CoV-2 infection. The wider study: Sequencing of unsorted whole blood was done on bulk RNA, leaving chains unpaired.

To note about this clonotype: The antigen remains undetermined.

Points from the study as a whole: Database matching using VDJdb favored anti-spike CD8 responses, with private and CD4 specificities left missing.

Individually, cDNA molecules had unique molecular identifiers attached to them. TCRdb used MiXCR to reprocess the 5' RACE reads, holding one entry per CDR3 protein. The sample carries 35,000 to 55,000 distinct CDR3 sequences, 20% to 25% recorded once. This CDR3 is 17 amino acids long. V lost 5 bases and J 0 bases, leaving 16 bases between the germline ends. In germline, CDR1 is LNHDA, CDR2 SQIVND (reference sequence). This TCR was sampled from an adult who was a healthcare worker with PCR-confirmed SARS-CoV-2 infection or an uninfected control (not recorded which). The chain joins TRBV19 to TRBJ2-2; the D is unclear. Sample: whole blood, taken at baseline. For the CDR3, the DNA is TGTGCCAGTAGTTTACCATCGACATTCGCGAACACCGGGGAGCTGTTTTTT. Translated: CASSLPSTFANTGELFF.